The clone carrying this T cell receptor (beta chain) showed up just a few times. The PCR had 60 Vbeta and 13 Jbeta primers. Libraries were prepared by immunoSEQ multiplex PCR; TCRdb keeps only in-frame clonotypes and omits some of them. The data contain a few hundred thousand clones, approximately 81% of them singletons. The record originates from a study of cytomegalovirus exposure and HLA in healthy donors. V lost 3 bases to trimming and J lost 12 bases, with 19 bases between them. The CDR3 covers 13 residues. The V gene's germline CDR1 is SGDLS and CDR2 YYNGEE. This chain connects TRBV9 to TRBJ2-7, with D perhaps TRBD2 (5 bases). What was sequenced was PBMCs. The clonotype originates from a woman aged 60 to 75 in good health and CMV-seropositive. The CDR3 reads CASSAGLGRLLYF. CDR3 DNA sequence: TGTGCCAGCAGCGCCGGACTTGGCAGACTGTTGTACTTC.